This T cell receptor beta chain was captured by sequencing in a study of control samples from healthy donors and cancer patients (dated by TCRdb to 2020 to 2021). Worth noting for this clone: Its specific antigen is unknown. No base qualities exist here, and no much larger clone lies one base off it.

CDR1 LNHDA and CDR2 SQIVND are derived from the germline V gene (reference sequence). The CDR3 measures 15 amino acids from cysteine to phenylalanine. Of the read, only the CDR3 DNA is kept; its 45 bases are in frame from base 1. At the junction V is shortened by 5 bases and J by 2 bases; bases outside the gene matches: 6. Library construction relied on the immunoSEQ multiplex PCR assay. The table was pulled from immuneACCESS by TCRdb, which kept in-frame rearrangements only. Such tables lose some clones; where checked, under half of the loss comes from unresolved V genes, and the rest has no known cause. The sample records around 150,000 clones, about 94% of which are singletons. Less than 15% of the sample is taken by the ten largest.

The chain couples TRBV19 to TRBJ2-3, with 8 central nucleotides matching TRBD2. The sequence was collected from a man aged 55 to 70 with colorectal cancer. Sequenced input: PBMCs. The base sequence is TGTGCCAGTAGTGGTAGCGGGACTTACACAGATACGCAGTATTTT. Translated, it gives CASSGSGTYTDTQYF.